These 2 T cell receptor beta chains were sequenced from one sample in a study of T cells in Graves' hyperthyroidism and ophthalmopathy. Amplified TCR beta CDR3 regions derived from RNA transcripts. The TCR CDR3 first-round RT-PCR relied on the HTBI primer set. Using its own MiXCR run on the multiplex PCR reads, TCRdb lists one record per CDR3 protein. This sample yields about 560,000 distinct CDR3 sequences, of which approximately 15% are seen a single time; approximately 20% belongs to the top ten. The sample consisted of blood. The receptors shown here come from a woman younger than 30 with Graves' hyperthyroidism.

This clonotype appeared many times. The rearrangement joins TRBV30 to TRBJ2-7, with 10 bases lining up with TRBD1. Germline V CDR1 and CDR2: GTSNPN, SVGIG (reference sequence). CDR3 size: 13 residues. Losses at the gene ends were 5 bases for V and 3 bases for J; bases not matched to a gene: 4. Here the CDR3 DNA reads TGTGCCTGGGACCGGGACAGGGGCTACGAGCAGTACTTC. Amino acid sequence: CAWDRDRGYEQYF.

The table lists this clonotype with a few counts. This chain connects TRBV12-3 or TRBV12-4 to TRBJ2-7; possibly TRBD1 for D (6 bases). V gave up 4 bases and J gave up 3 bases, with 10 bases separating them. The CDR3 sequence is 13 residues long. The CDR3: CASSSGVNYEQYF. In nucleotides, the CDR3 is TGTGCCAGCAGTTCAGGGGTCAACTACGAGCAGTACTTC.